This T cell receptor (beta chain) emerged from a study of T cell responses to AZD1222 COVID-19 vaccine. Findings of the study overall: Dominant at 160-218 and 743-854, vaccine-associated CD4 TCRs also spanned spike. Repertoires were obtained only post-peak T cell response. Mostly white British, mostly female donors; authors suggested clonal diversity may be underestimated.

CDR3 size: 16 residues. V shed 6 bases, J shed 8 bases, and the junction held 14 bases outside the gene matches. Germline CDR1 LNHDA, CDR2 SQIVND (reference sequence). Points on this clone: Its antigen is currently unknown.

TCRdb's copy holds only in-frame clones and misses some; the assay was immunoSEQ multiplex PCR. Among over 150,000 clones listed, approximately 94% were seen once. Sequencing was performed on peripheral blood, taken 28 days after the second AZD1222 dose. The chain couples TRBV19 to TRBJ2-1, with 9 positions matching TRBD1. The clonotype originates from an adult who received the AZD1222 COVID-19 vaccine. The CDR3 DNA follows: TGTGCCAGTAGCAGGGACAGGGCTAGTCTTCGGTATGAGCAGTTCTTC. Translating it yields CASSRDRASLRYEQFF.